This entry is about one T cell receptor (beta chain). As yet, its antigen is unknown. The data derive from a study of blood T cells in healthy people across ages. Study as a whole: About one barcoded TCR beta cDNA was captured per two T cells. The study, taken as a whole, reports: Diversity of TCR beta per million T cells declined in a roughly linear way with age.

In germline, CDR1 is SGHTA, CDR2 FQGTGA. The CDR3 sequence is 15 residues long. The second PCR ran roughly 6 to 11 cycles with a sample-barcoded 5' primer and J-beta primers. MiXCR, applied by TCRdb to the 5' RACE reads, yields one record per CDR3 protein. The table has about 800,000 distinct CDR3 sequences, roughly 25% seen once. The same data also went into a second study, on T cells of mothers and their children. Turning to that study: A few healthy Caucasian mothers gave samples, and so did their six children. Whatever RNA was extracted went entirely into cDNA synthesis, at approximately 1.4 ug per 15 ul.

Sequenced: blood. The source is a boy younger than 18 in good health. The chain has TRBV7-3 and TRBJ2-1, with TRBD2 identical over 7 bases. The J call could be wrong; TRBJ2-5 is a better fit for the DNA end. The CDR3 DNA sequence: TGTGCCAGCAGCTCGGGACTACCTCCCTCTGGGACCCAGTACTTC. Translating it yields CASSSGLPPSGTQYF.